The entry below gives a single T cell receptor (beta chain) sequence along with its context. Sequence at one end of the junction differs from germline and may be a read error. The entry originates in a study of CD4 and CD8 cells across lung adenocarcinoma regions. One entry per CDR3 protein, called by TCRdb with MiXCR from the PCR reads. The table has roughly 20,000 distinct CDR3 sequences, less than 65% seen once. Localized lung adenocarcinoma, a non-small cell lung cancer, affected the donors. Looked up from germline, CDR1 is WNHNN and CDR2 is SYGVQD (reference sequence). This CDR3 is 13 amino acids long.

Specimen: CD8+ T cells from the center of a lung tumor. This chain links TRBV10-1 with TRBJ2-4; 7 bases map to TRBD2. The receptor comes from a female donor with lung adenocarcinoma. The CD4 and CD8 labels of this study may be unreliable. The CDR3 DNA reads as TGCGCCAGGGGGGGGGGTGACAAAGATACTCAGTATTTC. Its translation: CARGGGDKDTQYF.